This T cell receptor (beta chain) is drawn from a study of T cell repertoires in cytomegalovirus infection. As for the study in general: Public TCR beta signatures indicated both CMV infection and matching HLA type. Study-level points and caveats: There were carriers of CMV plus the relevant HLA, and cumulative public TCR beta family frequency identified them. Clonotype analysis showed dominance of the ex vivo response by HLA-C-restricted CMV-specific TCR beta clonotypes.

TCRdb passed the reads through MiXCR, listing each CDR3 protein once. This sample has roughly 230,000 distinct CDR3 sequences, with roughly 12% found just once. With regard to this clonotype: Its antigen is not identified.

This clonotype originated in a human donor in good health (CMV status not recorded). Some clones in this sample may be carry-over from other donors' samples. Sequenced input: PBMCs.

CDR3 sequence (DNA): TGTGCCAGCAGACACCGGGACAGCGGAACCGGGGAGCTGTTTTTT. This translates into CASRHRDSGTGELFF. The chain carries TRBV5-3 and TRBJ2-2; 7 positions match TRBD1. TRBV5-3 is annotated as an ORF whose role is uncertain. The CDR3 sequence is 15 residues long. J lost 5 bases, V lost 8 bases, and 12 bases had no gene match.